What follows is one T cell receptor beta chain and its context. The sample belongs to a study of T cell changes during pregnancy in multiple sclerosis. Using immunoSEQ multiplex PCR, the repertoire was profiled, and TCRdb retains in-frame clones only, with some absent. The table has about 48,000 clones, about 94% seen once. Material: CD4+ T cells from peripheral blood mononuclear cells, obtained in the first trimester of pregnancy. This clonotype was obtained from a female donor with multiple sclerosis, enrolled in a pregnancy study.

The CDR3 reads CASSLDRYNEQFF. The DNA of the CDR3 is TGTGCCAGCAGCCTGGACAGGTACAATGAGCAGTTCTTC. The V call is TRBV11-1, the J call TRBJ2-1, with 7 bases fitting TRBD1. CDR3 length equals 13 residues. J was trimmed by 4 bases and V by 5 bases; bases with no gene match: 2. CDR1 and CDR2 from the germline V gene are SGHAT and FQDESV (reference sequence).